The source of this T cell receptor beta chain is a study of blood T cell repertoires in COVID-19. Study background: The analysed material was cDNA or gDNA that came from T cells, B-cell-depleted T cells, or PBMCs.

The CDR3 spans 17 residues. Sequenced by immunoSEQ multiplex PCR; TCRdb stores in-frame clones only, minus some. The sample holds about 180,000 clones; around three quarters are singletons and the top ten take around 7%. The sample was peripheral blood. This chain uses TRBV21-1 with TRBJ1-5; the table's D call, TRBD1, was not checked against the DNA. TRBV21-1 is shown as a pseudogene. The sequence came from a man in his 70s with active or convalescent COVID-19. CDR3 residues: CASSLRWARCSNQPQHF. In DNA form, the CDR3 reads TGTGCCAGCAGCCTCCGATGGGCAAGGTGCAGCAATCAGCCCCAGCATTTT.